The 20 T cell receptor beta chains below were found in one sample sequenced in a study of blood T cell repertoires in COVID-19. The assay was immunoSEQ multiplex PCR, and TCRdb's table has in-frame clones only and misses some. Found here are fewer than 60,000 clones, roughly 90% of them singletons; the top ten hold 20%. Input material: peripheral blood. The receptors originated from a human donor in a cohort sampled during active COVID-19.

CDR3 amino acids: CASSEPLRTAGDRTDTQYF. The CDR3, as DNA: TGTGCCAGCAGCGAACCCCTAAGGACAGCGGGGGATCGCACAGATACGCAGTATTTT. The rearrangement links TRBV7-9 to TRBJ2-3; 8 bases agree with TRBD2. Germline V gene lookup returns CDR1 SEHNR and CDR2 FQNEAQ (reference sequence). The CDR3 length is 19 residues. Trimming cost V 5 bases and J 1 base; bases outside gene matches: 17.

The V and J genes are TRBV7-2 and TRBJ2-5, with 7 bases that match TRBD2. The CDR3 is 14 residues long. Germline V gene lookup returns CDR1 SGHTA and CDR2 FQGNSA. V trimming: 1 base; J trimming: 5 bases; junction bases outside the gene matches: 4. DNA for the CDR3: TGTGCCAGCAGCTTAGGGACTAGATCTGAGACCCAGTACTTC. The encoded protein is CASSLGTRSETQYF.

This chain uses TRBV12-5 with TRBJ2-1; D call uncertain. The CDR3 is 16 residues long. Germline values: CDR1 LGHNT, CDR2 FRNRAP. Trimming shortened V by 1 base and J by 0 bases, and 10 bases separated the two germline ends. CDR3 sequence: CASGLGSYSSYNEQFF. DNA of the CDR3: TGTGCTAGTGGTTTGGGATCGTATAGCTCCTACAATGAGCAGTTCTTC.

In this sample, this clone turned up once. The V gene is TRBV5-1, the J gene TRBJ2-3, with 8 bases aligning to TRBD2. The CDR3 totals 14 residues. Germline V gene sequence: CDR1 SGHRS, CDR2 YFSETQ. Losses at the gene ends were 4 bases for V and 4 bases for J; bases not matched to a gene: 5. The CDR3 DNA follows: TGCGCCAGCAGCATAGGACTAGCCGCAGATACGCAGTATTTT. Protein: CASSIGLAADTQYF.

The V gene is TRBV20-1, the J gene TRBJ2-1, with 9 nucleotides matching TRBD2. Looked up from germline, CDR1 is DFQATT and CDR2 is SNEGSKA (reference sequence). This CDR3 spans 11 amino acids. The CDR3 loop reads CRAGGDNEQFF. Written as DNA, the CDR3 is TGCAGGGCGGGGGGGGACAATGAGCAGTTCTTC.

The chain carries TRBV28 and TRBJ1-2; 9 bases map to TRBD1. The V gene end was trimmed by 3 bases and the J gene end by 8 bases; junction bases not matched to a gene: 10. CDR1 MDHEN and CDR2 SYDVKM come from the germline V gene. CDR3 length: 15 residues. CDR3 residues: CASSFLTGGASGYTF. As DNA, the CDR3 is TGTGCCAGCAGTTTCCTGACAGGGGGGGCTTCCGGCTACACCTTC.

The rearrangement joins TRBV6-5 to TRBJ1-2; D may be TRBD1 (6 bases). The CDR3 totals 14 residues. Germline CDR1 reads MNHEY; CDR2 reads SVGAGI. Trimming pared 7 bases from V and 2 bases from J, leaving 14 bases between. CDR3 nucleotides: TGTGCCAGCAAGTCTCAGGGGACAAACTATGGCTACACCTTC. Its translation is CASKSQGTNYGYTF.

The V and J genes are TRBV7-9 and TRBJ2-1; D not resolved. Per germline, CDR1 SEHNR and CDR2 FQNEAQ (reference sequence). The CDR3 covers 13 residues. Trimming removed 2 bases at V and 3 bases at J, with 5 bases between. The CDR3 region is CASSLSVYNEQFF. Written as DNA, the CDR3 is TGTGCCAGCAGCTTATCAGTCTACAATGAGCAGTTCTTC.

This clone was recorded a few times. V usage is TRBV5-1 and J usage is TRBJ1-2, with 7 bases that match TRBD1. The V gene's germline CDR1 is SGHRS and CDR2 YFSETQ. This CDR3 comprises 15 residues. Trimming removed 0 bases from V and 2 bases from J; junction bases left unmatched: 4. The CDR3 here is CASSLGQGINYGYTF. The CDR3 nucleotides are TGCGCCAGCAGCTTGGGACAGGGCATAAACTATGGCTACACCTTC.

The chain employs TRBV28 and TRBJ2-1; unclear D gene. V was clipped by 5 bases and J by 3 bases, with 20 bases between them. Germline V gene sequence: CDR1 MDHEN, CDR2 SYDVKM. This CDR3 has 17 amino acids. The CDR3: CASSPDPSRNLYNEQFF. CDR3 DNA sequence: TGTGCCAGCAGTCCCGACCCGAGCAGGAACCTCTACAATGAGCAGTTCTTC.

The chain recombines TRBV19 with TRBJ1-2, with 9 bases aligning to TRBD1. This CDR3 is built from 15 residues. CDR1 and CDR2 from the germline V gene are LNHDA and SQIVND (reference sequence). V dropped 4 bases and J dropped 7; count of bases not matched to a gene: 10. Written as DNA, the CDR3 is TGTGCCAGTAGTACGCCGGGACAGGGAGGGAGTGGCTACACCTTC. It is translated as CASSTPGQGGSGYTF. The full variable domain, in which reference TRBV19 and TRBJ1-2 provide the parts outside the CDR3, is DGGITQSPKYLFRKEGQNVTLSCEQNLNHDAMYWYRQDPGQGLRLIYYSQIVNDFQKGDIAEGYSVSREKKESFPLTVTSAQKNPTAFYLCASSTPGQGGSGYTFGSGTRLTVV.

This clone was detected only once. J is TRBJ2-5 and V is TRBV3-1 (or the pseudogene TRBV3-2); 11 bases are shared with TRBD2. With 2 bases clipped from V and 5 bases from J, the junction kept 16 bases outside the gene matches. The germline gives CDR1 LGHDT, CDR2 YNNKEL (reference sequence). The CDR3 spans 19 residues. The CDR3 DNA is TGTGCCAGCAGCCAATCCGAAGAGCGGCTAGCGGGGGGATGTGAGACCCAGTACTTC. Translating gives CASSQSEERLAGGCETQYF.

V gene TRBV5-4 combines with J gene TRBJ2-7, with D possibly being TRBD1 (6 bases). V was trimmed by 1 base and J by 2 bases, leaving 10 bases between them. The CDR3 extends over 14 amino acids. The germline CDR1 and CDR2 sequences are SGHNT and YYREEE (reference sequence). CDR3: CASSLYGGAYEQYF. In nucleotides, the CDR3 is TGTGCCAGCAGCTTGTATGGGGGCGCCTACGAGCAGTACTTC.

The gene calls are TRBV3-1 (or the pseudogene TRBV3-2) and TRBJ1-1; the D is unclear. Trimming removed 4 bases at V and 0 bases at J, with 15 bases between. The CDR3 runs 16 residues. Germline V CDR1 and CDR2: LGHDT, YNNKEL (reference sequence). CDR3 sequence (DNA): TGTGCCAGCAGCCCCCTAAGTCGAGACTTGAACACTGAAGCTTTCTTT. Its protein product is CASSPLSRDLNTEAFF.

CDR3 in DNA: TGTGCCACCAGCAGACGACAGGGGGCGCGAAATGAGCAGTTCTTC. Its translation: CATSRRQGARNEQFF. The chain is built from TRBV15 and TRBJ2-1; 10 bases match TRBD1. Germline lookup yields CDR1 LNHNV and CDR2 YYDKDF (reference sequence). The CDR3 runs 15 residues. Trimming cost V 2 bases and J 7 bases; bases outside gene matches: 5.

V usage is TRBV2 and J usage is TRBJ1-5, with TRBD1 matching 10 bases. The CDR3 is 15 residues long. V trimming: 6 bases; J trimming: 6 bases; junction bases outside the gene matches: 8. Germline V gene sequence: CDR1 SNHLY, CDR2 FYNNEI. The CDR3: CASSSGTGVSQPQHF. The CDR3 nucleotides are TGTGCCAGCAGCTCCGGGACAGGGGTTAGTCAGCCCCAGCATTTT.

The chain employs TRBV3-1 (or the pseudogene TRBV3-2) and TRBJ2-3; the D is unclear. Trimming stripped 2 bases from V and 0 bases from J, with 3 bases between. CDR1 and CDR2 from the germline V gene are LGHDT and YNNKEL (reference sequence). This CDR3 is built from 13 residues. The CDR3 here is CASSQLSTDTQYF. The CDR3 DNA reads as TGTGCCAGCAGCCAACTAAGCACAGATACGCAGTATTTT.

This clone was counted a single time. The chain employs TRBV7-9 and TRBJ2-1; 8 nucleotides align to TRBD2. Trimming removed 2 bases from V and 0 bases from J; junction bases left unmatched: 12. Germline V gene data show CDR1 as SEHNR and CDR2 as FQNEAQ (reference sequence). This CDR3 region has 19 residues. CDR3 DNA sequence: TGTGCCAGCAGCTTACGAGCGGGGGAGTCCCGAGGCTCCTACAATGAGCAGTTCTTC. Translated: CASSLRAGESRGSYNEQFF.

The V call is TRBV9, the J call TRBJ2-7; 8 bases match TRBD1. This CDR3 has 15 residues. Trimming cost V 4 bases and J 3 bases; bases outside gene matches: 9. From germline, CDR1 is SGDLS and CDR2 YYNGEE. This CDR3 is CASSPGQGILYEQYF. The CDR3 coding sequence is TGTGCCAGCAGCCCCGGACAGGGAATTCTCTACGAGCAGTACTTC.

The chain joins TRBV7-9 to TRBJ1-1; no clear D. The length of the CDR3 is 14 residues. CDR1 is SEHNR, CDR2 FQNEAQ, per germline (reference sequence). The V end lost 5 bases, the J end lost 2 bases, and 12 bases lay between the germline ends. The CDR3: CASSPERVNTEAFF. CDR3 DNA: TGTGCCAGCAGCCCCGAACGGGTTAACACTGAAGCTTTCTTT.